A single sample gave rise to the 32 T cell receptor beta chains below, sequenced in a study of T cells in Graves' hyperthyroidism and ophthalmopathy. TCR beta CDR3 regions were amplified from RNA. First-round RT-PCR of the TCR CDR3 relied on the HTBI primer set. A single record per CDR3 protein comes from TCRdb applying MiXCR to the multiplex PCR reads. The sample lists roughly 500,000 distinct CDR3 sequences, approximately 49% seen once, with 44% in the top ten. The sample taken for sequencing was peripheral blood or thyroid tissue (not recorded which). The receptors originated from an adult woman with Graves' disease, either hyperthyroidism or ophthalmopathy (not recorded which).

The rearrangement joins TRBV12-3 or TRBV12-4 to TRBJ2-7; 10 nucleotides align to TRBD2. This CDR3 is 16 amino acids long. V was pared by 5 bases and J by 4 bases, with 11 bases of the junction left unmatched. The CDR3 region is CASSGGASGRGYEQYF. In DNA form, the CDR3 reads TGTGCCAGCAGTGGAGGGGCTAGCGGGAGAGGATACGAGCAGTACTTC.

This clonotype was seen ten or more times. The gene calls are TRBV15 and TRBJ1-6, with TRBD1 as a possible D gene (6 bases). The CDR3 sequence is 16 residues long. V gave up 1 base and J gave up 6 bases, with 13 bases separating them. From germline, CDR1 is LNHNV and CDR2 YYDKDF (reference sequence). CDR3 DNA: TGTGCCACCAGCAGAGGCGGGGGCGGAACTAATTCACCCCTCCACTTT. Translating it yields CATSRGGGGTNSPLHF.

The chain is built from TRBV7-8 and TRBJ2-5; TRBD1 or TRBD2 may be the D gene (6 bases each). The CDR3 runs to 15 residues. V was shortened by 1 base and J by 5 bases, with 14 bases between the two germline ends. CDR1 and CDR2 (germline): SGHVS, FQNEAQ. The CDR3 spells CASSLVRLGGETQYF. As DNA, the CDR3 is TGTGCCAGCAGCTTAGTCCGCCTAGGGGGGGAGACCCAGTACTTC.

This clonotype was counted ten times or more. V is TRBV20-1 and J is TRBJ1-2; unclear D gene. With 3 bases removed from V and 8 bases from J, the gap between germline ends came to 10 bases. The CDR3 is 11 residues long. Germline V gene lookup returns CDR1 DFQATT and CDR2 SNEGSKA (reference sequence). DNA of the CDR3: TGCAGTGCTAGGTCGGTGGACGGCTACACCTTC. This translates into CSARSVDGYTF.

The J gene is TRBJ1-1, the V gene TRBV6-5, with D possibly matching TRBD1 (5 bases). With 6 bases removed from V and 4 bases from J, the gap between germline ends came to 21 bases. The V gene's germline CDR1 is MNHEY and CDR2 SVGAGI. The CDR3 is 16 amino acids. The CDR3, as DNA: TGTGCCAGCAGACGCTCGCTGTCAGGGATTGGCACTGAAGCTTTCTTT. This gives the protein CASRRSLSGIGTEAFF.

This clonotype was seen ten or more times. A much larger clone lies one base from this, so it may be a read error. The CDR3 region is CSAGGQGNLGDYTF. The CDR3 bases are TGCAGTGCTGGAGGACAGGGGAATCTAGGTGACTACACCTTC. The chain couples TRBV20-1 to TRBJ1-2, with TRBD1 matching 9 bases. Germline-derived CDR1 and CDR2 are DFQATT and SNEGSKA (reference sequence). The trim removed 5 bases at V and 10 bases at J, leaving 14 bases unmatched. The CDR3 spans 14 residues.

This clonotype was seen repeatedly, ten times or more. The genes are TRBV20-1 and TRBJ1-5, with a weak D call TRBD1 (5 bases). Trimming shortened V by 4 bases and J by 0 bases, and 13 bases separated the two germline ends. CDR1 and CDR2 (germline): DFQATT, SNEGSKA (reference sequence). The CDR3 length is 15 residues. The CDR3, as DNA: TGCAGTGCTAATCAGGGACCTTATAGCAATCAGCCCCAGCATTTT. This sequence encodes CSANQGPYSNQPQHF.

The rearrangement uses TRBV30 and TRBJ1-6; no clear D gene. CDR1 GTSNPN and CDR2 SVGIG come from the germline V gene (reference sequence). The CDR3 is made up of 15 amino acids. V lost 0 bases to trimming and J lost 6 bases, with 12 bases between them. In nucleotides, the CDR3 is TGTGCCTGGAGTGTACCAGGACCCCCTAATTCACCCCTCCACTTT. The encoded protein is CAWSVPGPPNSPLHF.

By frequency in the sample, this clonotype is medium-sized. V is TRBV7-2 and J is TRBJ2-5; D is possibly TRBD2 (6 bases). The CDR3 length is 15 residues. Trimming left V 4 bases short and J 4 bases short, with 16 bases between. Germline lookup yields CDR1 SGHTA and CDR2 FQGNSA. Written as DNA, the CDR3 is TGTGCCAGCAGCTATGCCGGGGCGCGGGGAGAGACCCAGTACTTC. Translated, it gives CASSYAGARGETQYF.

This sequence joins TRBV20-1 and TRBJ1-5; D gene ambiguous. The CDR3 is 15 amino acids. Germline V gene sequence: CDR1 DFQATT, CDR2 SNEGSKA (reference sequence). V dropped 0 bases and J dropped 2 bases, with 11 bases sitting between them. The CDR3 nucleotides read TGCAGTGCTAGAGAAGCTGTCAAGGGCAATCAGCCCCAGCATTTT. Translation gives CSAREAVKGNQPQHF.

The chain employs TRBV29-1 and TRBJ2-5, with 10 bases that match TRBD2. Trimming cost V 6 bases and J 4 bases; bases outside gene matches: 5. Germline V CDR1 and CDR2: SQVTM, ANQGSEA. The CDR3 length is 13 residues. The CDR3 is CSVAGTSVETQYF. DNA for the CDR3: TGCAGCGTAGCCGGGACTAGCGTAGAGACCCAGTACTTC. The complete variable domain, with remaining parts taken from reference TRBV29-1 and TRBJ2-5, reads SAVISQKPSRDICQRGTSLTIQCQVDSQVTMMFWYRQQPGQSLTLIATANQGSEATYESGFVIDKFPISRPNLTFSTLTVSNMSPEDSSIYLCSVAGTSVETQYFGPGTRLLVL.

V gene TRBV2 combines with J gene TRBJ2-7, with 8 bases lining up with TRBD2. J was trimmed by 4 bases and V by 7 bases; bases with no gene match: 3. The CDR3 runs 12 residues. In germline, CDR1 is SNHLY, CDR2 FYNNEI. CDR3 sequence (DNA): TGTGCCAGCAAGCGGGAGAATTACGAGCAGTACTTC. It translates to CASKRENYEQYF.

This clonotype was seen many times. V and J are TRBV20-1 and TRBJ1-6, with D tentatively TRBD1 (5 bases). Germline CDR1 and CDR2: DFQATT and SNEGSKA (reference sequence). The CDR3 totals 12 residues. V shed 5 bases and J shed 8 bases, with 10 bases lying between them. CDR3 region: CSAGTADSPLHF. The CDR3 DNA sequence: TGCAGTGCTGGGACGGCCGATTCACCCCTCCACTTT.

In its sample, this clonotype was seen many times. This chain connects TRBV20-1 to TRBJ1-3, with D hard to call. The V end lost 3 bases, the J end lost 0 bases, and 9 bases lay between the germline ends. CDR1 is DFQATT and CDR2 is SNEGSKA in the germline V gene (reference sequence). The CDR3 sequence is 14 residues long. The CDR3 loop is CSASLGGSGNTIYF. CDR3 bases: TGCAGTGCTAGTTTGGGTGGCTCTGGAAACACCATATATTTT.

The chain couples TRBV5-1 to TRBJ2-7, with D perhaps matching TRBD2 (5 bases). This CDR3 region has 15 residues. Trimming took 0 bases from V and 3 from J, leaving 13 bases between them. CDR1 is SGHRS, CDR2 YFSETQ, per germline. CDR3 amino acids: CASSLVGDEGYEQYF. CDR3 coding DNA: TGCGCCAGCAGCTTGGTTGGAGATGAGGGCTACGAGCAGTACTTC.

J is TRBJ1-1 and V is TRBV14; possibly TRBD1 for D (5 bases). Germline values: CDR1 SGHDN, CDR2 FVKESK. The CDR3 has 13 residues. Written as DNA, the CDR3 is TGTGCTTTGGAGCAGGGATTGAACACTGAAGCTTTCTTT. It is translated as CALEQGLNTEAFF.

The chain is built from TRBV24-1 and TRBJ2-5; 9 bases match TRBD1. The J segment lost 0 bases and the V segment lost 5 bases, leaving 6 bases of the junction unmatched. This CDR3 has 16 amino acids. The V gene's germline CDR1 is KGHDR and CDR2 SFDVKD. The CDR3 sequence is CATSGIGQGNQETQYF. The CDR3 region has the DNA TGTGCCACCAGTGGAATAGGACAGGGGAACCAAGAGACCCAGTACTTC.

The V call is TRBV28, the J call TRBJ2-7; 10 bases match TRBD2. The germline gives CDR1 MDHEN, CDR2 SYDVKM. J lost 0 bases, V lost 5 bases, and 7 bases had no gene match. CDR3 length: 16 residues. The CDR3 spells CASSTRAGGFSYEQYF. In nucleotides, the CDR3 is TGTGCCAGCAGTACTCGAGCGGGAGGGTTCTCCTACGAGCAGTACTTC.

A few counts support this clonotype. CDR3 DNA: TGCAGCGTCGTGGACAGGGCTAATCAGCCCCAGCATTTT. Protein: CSVVDRANQPQHF. This sequence joins TRBV29-1 and TRBJ1-5, with 8 bases lining up with TRBD1. This CDR3 has 13 amino acids. CDR1 is SQVTM and CDR2 is ANQGSEA in the germline V gene. The ends lost 6 bases at V and 4 bases at J; junction bases unmatched: 5.

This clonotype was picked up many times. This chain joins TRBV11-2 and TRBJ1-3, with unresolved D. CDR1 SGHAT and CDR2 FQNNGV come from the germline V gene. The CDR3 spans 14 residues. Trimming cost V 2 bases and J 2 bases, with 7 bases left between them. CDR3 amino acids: CASSLQVTGNTIYF. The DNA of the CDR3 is TGTGCCAGCAGCTTACAGGTTACTGGAAACACCATATATTTT.

CDR3 region: CASSSAPHEQYF. CDR3 nucleotide sequence: TGCGCCAGCAGCTCCGCTCCGCACGAGCAGTACTTC. J is TRBJ2-7 and V is TRBV5-1; D gene unclear. The CDR3 is 12 amino acids. Trimming pared 3 bases from V and 5 bases from J, leaving 9 bases between. Germline CDR1 and CDR2: SGHRS and YFSETQ.

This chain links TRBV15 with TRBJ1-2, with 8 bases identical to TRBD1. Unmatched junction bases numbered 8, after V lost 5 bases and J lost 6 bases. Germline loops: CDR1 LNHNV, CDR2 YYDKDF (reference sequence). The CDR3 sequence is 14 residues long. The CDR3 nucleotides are TGTGCCACCAGCGCTCGGACAGGGTTTCATGGCTACACCTTC. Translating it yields CATSARTGFHGYTF.

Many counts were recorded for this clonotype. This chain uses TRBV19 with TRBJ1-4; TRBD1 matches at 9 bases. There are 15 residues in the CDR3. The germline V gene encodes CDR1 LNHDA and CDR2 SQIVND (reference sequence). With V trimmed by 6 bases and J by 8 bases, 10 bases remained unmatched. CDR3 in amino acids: CASRKPGQGVEKLFF. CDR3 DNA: TGTGCCAGTAGAAAGCCGGGACAGGGAGTCGAAAAACTGTTTTTT.

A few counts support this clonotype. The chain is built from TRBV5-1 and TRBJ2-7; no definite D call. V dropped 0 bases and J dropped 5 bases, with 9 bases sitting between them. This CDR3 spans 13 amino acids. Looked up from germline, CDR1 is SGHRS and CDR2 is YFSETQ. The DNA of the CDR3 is TGCGCCAGCAGCTTGGGACCTGAAAACGAGCAGTACTTC. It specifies CASSLGPENEQYF.

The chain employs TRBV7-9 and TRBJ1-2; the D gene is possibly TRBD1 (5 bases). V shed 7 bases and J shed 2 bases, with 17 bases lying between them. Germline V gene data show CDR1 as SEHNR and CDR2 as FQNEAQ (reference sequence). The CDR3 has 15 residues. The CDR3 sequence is CASTERGLKNYGYTF. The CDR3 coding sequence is TGTGCCAGCACCGAGCGGGGACTCAAAAACTATGGCTACACCTTC.

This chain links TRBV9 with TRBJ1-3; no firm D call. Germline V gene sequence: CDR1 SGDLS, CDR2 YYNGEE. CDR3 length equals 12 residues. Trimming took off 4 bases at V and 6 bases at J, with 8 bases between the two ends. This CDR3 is CASSPGVNTIYF. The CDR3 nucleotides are TGTGCCAGCAGCCCAGGAGTAAACACCATATATTTT.

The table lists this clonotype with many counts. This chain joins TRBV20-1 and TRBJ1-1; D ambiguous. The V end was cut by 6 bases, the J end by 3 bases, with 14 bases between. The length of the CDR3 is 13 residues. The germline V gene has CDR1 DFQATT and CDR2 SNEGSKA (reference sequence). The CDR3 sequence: CSAKESQYTEAFF. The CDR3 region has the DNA TGCAGTGCGAAGGAGTCCCAATACACTGAAGCTTTCTTT.

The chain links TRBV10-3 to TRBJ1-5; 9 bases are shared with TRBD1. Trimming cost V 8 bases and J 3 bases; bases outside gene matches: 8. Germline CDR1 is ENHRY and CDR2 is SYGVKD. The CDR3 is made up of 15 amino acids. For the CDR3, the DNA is TGTGCCATCGGACCGGGACAGGGAATCAATCAGCCCCAGCATTTT. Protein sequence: CAIGPGQGINQPQHF.

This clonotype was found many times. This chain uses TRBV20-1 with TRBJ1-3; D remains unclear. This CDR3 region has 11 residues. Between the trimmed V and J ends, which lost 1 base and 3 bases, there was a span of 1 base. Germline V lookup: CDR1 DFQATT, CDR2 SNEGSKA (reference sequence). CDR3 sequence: CSARVGNTIYF. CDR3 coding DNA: TGCAGTGCTAGAGTTGGAAACACCATATATTTT.

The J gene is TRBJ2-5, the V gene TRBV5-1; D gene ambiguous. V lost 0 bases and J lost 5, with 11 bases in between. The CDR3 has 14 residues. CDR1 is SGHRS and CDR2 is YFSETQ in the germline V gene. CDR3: CASSLGTPEETQYF. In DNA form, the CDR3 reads TGCGCCAGCAGCTTGGGGACGCCGGAGGAGACCCAGTACTTC.

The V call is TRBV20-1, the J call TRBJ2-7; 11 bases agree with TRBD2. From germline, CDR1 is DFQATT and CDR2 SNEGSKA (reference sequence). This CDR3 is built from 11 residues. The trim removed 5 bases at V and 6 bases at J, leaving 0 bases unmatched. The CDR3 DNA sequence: TGCAGTGCTGGGACTAGCGGCGAGCAGTACTTC. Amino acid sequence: CSAGTSGEQYF.

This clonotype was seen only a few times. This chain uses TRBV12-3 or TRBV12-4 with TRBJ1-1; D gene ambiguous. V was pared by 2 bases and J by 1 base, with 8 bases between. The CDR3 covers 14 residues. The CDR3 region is CASSLTASNTEAFF. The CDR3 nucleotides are TGTGCCAGCAGTTTAACAGCCTCGAACACTGAAGCTTTCTTT.